One and the same sample provided the 16 T cell receptor beta chains below, sequenced in a study of early T cells in non-severe SARS-CoV-2 infection. TCRdb reanalysed the 5' RACE reads using MiXCR and keeps one entry per CDR3 protein. Counted here are approximately 26,000 distinct CDR3 sequences, less than 4.5% occurring once; the ten biggest clones make up more than 9.5%. Input material: whole blood. These receptors originate from an adult who was a healthcare worker with PCR-confirmed SARS-CoV-2 infection or an uninfected control (not recorded which).

The chain is built from TRBV4-2 and TRBJ1-6, with a possible D match to TRBD1 (5 bases). CDR1 is LGHNA, CDR2 YNFKEQ, per germline. V was shortened by 0 bases and J by 9 bases, with 9 bases between the two germline ends. This CDR3 spans 14 amino acids. Here the CDR3 reads CASSQDRVGSPLHF. For the CDR3, the DNA is TGTGCCAGCAGCCAAGACAGGGTCGGTTCACCCCTCCACTTT.

This clonotype was observed many times. The J gene is TRBJ2-1, the V gene TRBV20-1, with 10 nucleotides matching TRBD2. Germline V CDR1 and CDR2: DFQATT, SNEGSKA (reference sequence). CDR3 length equals 17 residues. Unmatched junction bases numbered 15, after V lost 0 bases and J lost 10 bases. CDR3 in amino acids: CSARDQGPSGSLGEQFF. DNA of the CDR3: TGCAGTGCTAGAGATCAGGGGCCTAGCGGGAGTCTGGGGGAGCAGTTCTTC.

This clonotype was observed many times. The chain uses TRBV4-1 and TRBJ2-5; maybe TRBD2 (5 bases). The germline CDR1 and CDR2 sequences are MGHRA and YSYEKL. The CDR3 is 15 residues long. V lost 5 bases, J lost 5 bases, and 18 bases lay in between. The CDR3: CASSEGLSYFETQYF. CDR3 bases: TGCGCCAGCAGCGAGGGCCTTAGCTATTTTGAGACCCAGTACTTC.

This clonotype was counted ten times or more. The chain employs TRBV10-3 and TRBJ2-7, with 7 bases lining up with TRBD1. The CDR3 spans 15 residues. With V trimmed by 3 bases and J by 2 bases, 7 bases remained unmatched. Germline-derived CDR1 and CDR2 are ENHRY and SYGVKD. The CDR3: CAISDFGQATYEQYV. Written as DNA, the CDR3 is TGTGCCATCAGTGATTTTGGACAGGCGACCTACGAGCAGTACGTC.

There are many counts of this clonotype. The chain links TRBV4-2 to TRBJ1-1, with TRBD1 as a possible D gene (5 bases). Between the trimmed V and J ends, which lost 0 bases and 0 bases, there was a span of 17 bases. Germline V gene lookup returns CDR1 LGHNA and CDR2 YNFKEQ. This CDR3 region has 18 residues. CDR3 DNA sequence: TGTGCCAGCAGCCAAGATTCCCCTTTGACAGTCATGAACACTGAAGCTTTCTTT. Its translation: CASSQDSPLTVMNTEAFF.

This clonotype was counted ten times or more. The V and J genes are TRBV6-5 and TRBJ1-3, with TRBD1 matching 9 bases. J gave up 2 bases and V 2 bases, and 10 bases lay outside the gene matches. This CDR3 region has 18 residues. Germline CDR1 MNHEY, CDR2 SVGAGI. CDR3 in amino acids: CASSYTQGAGGPGNTIYF. CDR3 nucleotide sequence: TGTGCCAGCAGTTACACACAGGGGGCAGGGGGCCCTGGAAACACCATATATTTT.

This clonotype showed up many times. The rearrangement uses TRBV7-2 and TRBJ2-7; 8 positions agree with TRBD2. This CDR3 is 14 amino acids long. Per germline, CDR1 SGHTA and CDR2 FQGNSA. Losses at the gene ends were 2 bases for V and 6 bases for J; bases not matched to a gene: 6. For the CDR3, the DNA is TGTGCCAGCAGCTTATCCAGCGGGAGACCCGAGCAGTACTTC. This encodes CASSLSSGRPEQYF.

This clonotype was picked up many times. V gene TRBV24-1 combines with J gene TRBJ2-1; 8 nucleotides match TRBD2. Trimming took 6 bases from V and 7 from J; bases not matched to a gene: 16. This CDR3 contains 17 residues. Germline values: CDR1 KGHDR, CDR2 SFDVKD. The CDR3 nucleotides read TGTGCCACCAGTCTCCCCAGCGGGAGTGGGAATTCGAATGAGCAGTTCTTC. This sequence encodes CATSLPSGSGNSNEQFF.

In this sample, this clonotype turned up many times. The chain couples TRBV5-6 to TRBJ2-1; D is possibly TRBD1 (6 bases). There are 15 residues in the CDR3. Germline V CDR1 and CDR2: SGHDT, YYEEEE. The ends were cut back, 0 bases at V and 7 bases at J, with 14 bases in the middle. This CDR3 is CASSLGDYRANEQFF. In DNA form, the CDR3 reads TGTGCCAGCAGCTTGGGGGATTACAGGGCGAATGAGCAGTTCTTC.

The rearrangement uses TRBV6-4 and TRBJ2-3; tentatively, D is TRBD1 or TRBD2 (6 bases each). This CDR3 region has 14 residues. V was pared by 5 bases and J by 4 bases, with 13 bases between. Germline-derived CDR1 and CDR2 are MRHNA and SNTAGT. The CDR3 loop reads CASSRSGEADTQYF. CDR3 coding DNA: TGTGCCAGCAGTCGGTCAGGGGAGGCAGATACGCAGTATTTT.

This clonotype appeared a few times. A much larger clone sits a single nucleotide away, making a read error possible. The rearrangement joins TRBV24-1 to TRBJ2-1; D uncertain. The CDR3 totals 12 residues. Germline V gene sequence: CDR1 KGHDR, CDR2 SFDVKD. The CDR3 region has the DNA TGTGCCACCGGCGATTCGGTCAATGGGCAGTTCTTC. Translating it yields CATGDSVNGQFF.

This clonotype was observed a few times. The chain employs TRBV4-3 and TRBJ2-3; possibly TRBD2 for D (6 bases). Per germline, CDR1 LGHNA and CDR2 YSLEER. V lost 4 bases, J lost 1 base, and 15 bases lay in between. The CDR3 is 16 residues long. CDR3 amino acids: CASSPGTGRRTDTQYF. Here the CDR3 DNA reads TGCGCCAGCAGCCCCGGGACTGGGCGCCGCACAGATACGCAGTATTTT.

Many counts were recorded for this clonotype. The chain has TRBV15 and TRBJ2-7; no reliable D call. CDR3 length: 16 amino acids. In germline, CDR1 is LNHNV, CDR2 YYDKDF (reference sequence). V lost 3 bases and J 4 bases, leaving 19 bases between the germline ends. The DNA for the CDR3 is TGTGCCACCAGCAGCGGTGGGAAGATTGAGGATTACGAGCAGTACGTC. Translated: CATSSGGKIEDYEQYV.

This clonotype was found many times. V is TRBV7-2 and J is TRBJ1-5; D is undetermined. Deletions cut 5 bases from V and 2 bases from J, with 13 bases between. The CDR3 runs to 15 residues. The germline gives CDR1 SGHTA, CDR2 FQGNSA. The CDR3 DNA is TGTGCCAGCAGCGTTACGGTGACGGGCAATCAGCCCCAGCATTTT. Translated, it gives CASSVTVTGNQPQHF.

Points on this clonotype: A much larger clone sits a single nucleotide away, making a read error possible. The chain joins TRBV28 to TRBJ2-5; a weak D match, TRBD1 (5 bases). Germline assignment: CDR1 MDHEN and CDR2 SYDVKM. The CDR3 has 13 residues. CDR3 region: CTSSLRVSETQYF. CDR3 nucleotides: TGTACCAGCAGTCTCAGGGTGTCAGAGACCCAGTACTTC.

This clonotype was observed at least ten times. In nucleotides, the CDR3 is TGTGCCAGCAGTGAATGGGGGGGAAGCGAGCAGTACGTC. It yields the protein CASSEWGGSEQYV. This sequence joins TRBV25-1 and TRBJ2-7; TRBD2 matches at 7 bases. V shed 1 base, J shed 6 bases, and the junction held 3 bases outside the gene matches. CDR3 length equals 13 residues. The germline V gene has CDR1 MGHDK and CDR2 SYGVNS.